This T cell receptor (beta chain) was profiled in a study of Graves' ophthalmopathy and Graves' hyperthyroidism. Study-wide results and caveats: Most expanded clonotypes from thyroid (those above 0.001 frequency) were also found in blood.

Only one count was recorded for this clonotype. Its target is not known. Amplification targeted the TCR beta CDR3 regions, with RNA transcripts as the source material. First-round RT-PCR relied on HTBI primers, and a second-round multiplex PCR came next. In TCRdb, the multiplex PCR reads were re-called with MiXCR into one record per CDR3 protein. The sample lists over 40,000 distinct CDR3 sequences; under 55% were seen once. The length of the CDR3 is 12 residues. V was clipped by 4 bases and J by 11 bases, with 12 bases between them. The germline gives CDR1 LNHDA, CDR2 SQIVND (reference sequence). This rearrangement joins TRBV19 to TRBJ1-5; D is undetermined. The sample taken for sequencing was peripheral blood. This receptor was identified in an adult man with Graves' ophthalmopathy. CDR3 bases: TGTGCCAGTAGTACCGGGAAAGAGACCCAGCATTTT. Its translation is CASSTGKETQHF.